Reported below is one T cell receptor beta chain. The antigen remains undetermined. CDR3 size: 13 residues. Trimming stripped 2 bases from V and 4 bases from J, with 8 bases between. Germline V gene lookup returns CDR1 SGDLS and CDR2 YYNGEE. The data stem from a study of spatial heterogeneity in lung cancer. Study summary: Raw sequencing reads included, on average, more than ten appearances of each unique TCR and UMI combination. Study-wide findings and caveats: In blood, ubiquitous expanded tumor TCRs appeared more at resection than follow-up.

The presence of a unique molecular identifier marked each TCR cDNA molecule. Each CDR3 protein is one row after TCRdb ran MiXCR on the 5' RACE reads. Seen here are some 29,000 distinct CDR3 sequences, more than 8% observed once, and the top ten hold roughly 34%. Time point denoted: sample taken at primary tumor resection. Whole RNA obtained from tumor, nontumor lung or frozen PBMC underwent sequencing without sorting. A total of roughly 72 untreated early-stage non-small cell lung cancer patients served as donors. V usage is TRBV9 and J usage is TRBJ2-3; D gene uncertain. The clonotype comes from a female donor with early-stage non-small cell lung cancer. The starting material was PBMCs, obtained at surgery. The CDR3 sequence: CASSVRVADTQYF. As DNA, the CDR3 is TGTGCCAGCAGCGTCCGAGTCGCAGATACGCAGTATTTT.